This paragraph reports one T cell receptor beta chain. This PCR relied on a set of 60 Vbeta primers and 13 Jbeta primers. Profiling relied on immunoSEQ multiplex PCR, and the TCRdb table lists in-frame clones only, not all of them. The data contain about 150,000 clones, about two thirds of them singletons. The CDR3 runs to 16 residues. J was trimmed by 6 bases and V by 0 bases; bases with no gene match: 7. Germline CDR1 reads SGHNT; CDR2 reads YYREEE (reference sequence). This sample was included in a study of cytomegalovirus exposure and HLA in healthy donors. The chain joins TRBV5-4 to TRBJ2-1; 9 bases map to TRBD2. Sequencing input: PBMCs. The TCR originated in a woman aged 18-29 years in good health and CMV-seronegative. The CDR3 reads CASSLEVAGVGNEQFF. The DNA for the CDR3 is TGTGCCAGCAGCTTGGAGGTAGCGGGAGTGGGCAATGAGCAGTTCTTC.